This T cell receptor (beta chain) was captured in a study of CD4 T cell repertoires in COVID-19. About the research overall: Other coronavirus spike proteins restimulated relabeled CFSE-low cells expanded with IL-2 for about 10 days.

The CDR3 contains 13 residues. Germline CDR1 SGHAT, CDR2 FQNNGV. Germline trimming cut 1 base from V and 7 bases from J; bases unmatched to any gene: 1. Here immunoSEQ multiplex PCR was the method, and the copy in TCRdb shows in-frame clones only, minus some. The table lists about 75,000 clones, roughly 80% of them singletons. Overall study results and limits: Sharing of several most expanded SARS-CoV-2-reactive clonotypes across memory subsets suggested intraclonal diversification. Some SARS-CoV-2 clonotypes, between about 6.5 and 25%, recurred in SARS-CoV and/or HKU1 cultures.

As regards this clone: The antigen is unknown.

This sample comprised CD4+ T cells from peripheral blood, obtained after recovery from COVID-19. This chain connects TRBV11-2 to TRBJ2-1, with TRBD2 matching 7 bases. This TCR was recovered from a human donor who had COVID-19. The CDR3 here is CASSLGTRNEQFF. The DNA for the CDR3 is TGTGCCAGCAGCTTAGGGACTAGAAATGAGCAGTTCTTC.